This T cell receptor beta chain stems from a study of Ad26.COV2.S vaccination and SARS-CoV-2 variants. Study-wide results and caveats: CD8+ and CD4+ T cells specific for spike reportedly responded with substantial breadth after vaccination. Vaccine recipients surpassed placebo recipients in spike-specific TCR breadth.

Only in-frame clones appear in the TCRdb table, and some are missing; sequencing was by immunoSEQ multiplex PCR. Of about 480,000 clones listed, around nine tenths are singletons. This clone appeared many times. Its antigen remains unknown. The treatment denotes: over 15 received Ad26.COV2.S at low or high dose, single or two shots; 5 received placebo; per-sample allocation not given. Sampling was performed 63 days after the first vaccine or placebo injection. Cohort 1b enrolled adults aged 18-55 years in Boston. Wuhan-strain spike was delivered by a replication-incompetent Ad26 vector. This CDR3 region has 16 residues. The germline V gene has CDR1 SGHNT and CDR2 YYREEE (reference sequence). Trimming at V came to 4 bases and at J to 4 bases, leaving 8 bases not matched to a gene.

The sequence was obtained from a person aged 18-60 years who received the Ad26.COV2.S COVID-19 vaccine or a placebo. Sequencing used peripheral blood, obtained in a trial of Ad26.COV2.S vaccine versus placebo. The chain couples TRBV5-4 to TRBJ2-2; the match to TRBD2 covers 9 bases. The CDR3 DNA sequence: TGTGCCAGCAGCCCAAGTGGCGGGAGGGCCACCGGGGAGCTGTTTTTT. Its translation is CASSPSGGRATGELFF. Filled out from reference TRBV5-4 and TRBJ2-2, the complete variable domain reads ETGVTQSPTHLIKTRGQQVTLRCSSQSGHNTVSWYQQALGQGPQFIFQYYREEENGRGNFPPRFSGLQFPNYSSELNVNALELDDSALYLCASSPSGGRATGELFFGEGSRLTVL.